This T cell receptor (beta chain) was profiled in a study of blood T cell repertoires in COVID-19. Study summary: Samples taken during acute and convalescent COVID-19 were collected in the United States, Italy and Spain.

In the authors' methods: Reference gene primer amplification gave nucleated cell count estimates. Clones were read by immunoSEQ multiplex PCR, and TCRdb kept only the in-frame ones, dropping some. For V, J and clone size, that table is used; D and trimming come from the DNA. The table shows about 210,000 clones, with around 82% occurring only once. V shed 2 bases and J shed 14 bases, with 15 bases lying between them. CDR3 length: 11 residues. The germline gives CDR1 DFQATT, CDR2 SNEGSKA (reference sequence). The material sequenced was peripheral blood. The chain has TRBV20-1 and TRBJ2-5; D might be TRBD1 (5 bases). This clonotype was obtained from a woman aged 70-85 years with acute or convalescent COVID-19. The chain's CDR3 is CSARKTVNSYF. The CDR3 DNA reads as TGCAGTGCTAGAAAGACAGTGAACTCTTACTTC.